Below, one TCR beta chain is given with its context. Its antigen is not identified. This entry belongs to a study of persistence of HIV-infected CD4 T cells. Sequencing used immunoSEQ version 4 in survey mode. Some clones are missing from TCRdb's copy, which holds only in-frame ones; the method was immunoSEQ multiplex PCR. In the table there are tens of thousands of clones, roughly four fifths of which are singletons. The stimulus was lysate of CMV-infected fibroblasts, around 10 ug/mL. Sorted nonresponding memory CD4+ T cells were CD40L-negative, CD69-negative, CD45RO-high. A roughly 19-hour stimulation of CD8-depleted PBMCs used anti-CD28/CD49d costimulation, CD40-blocking antibody and enfuvirtide. Study observations and caveats: CMV- and Gag-responding cells had lower TCRbeta richness than CD3/CD28-responding cells.

Trimming shortened V by 5 bases and J by 6 bases, and 10 bases separated the two germline ends. CDR1 is SEHNR, CDR2 FQNEAQ, per germline (reference sequence). The CDR3 is 12 amino acids. The receptor was derived from an adult man with HIV who was CMV-seropositive. The rearrangement joins TRBV7-9 to TRBJ1-1, with no clear D. The sequencing used CD4+ T cells sorted from PBMCs after approximately 19-hour stimulation, collected from a patient who received antiretroviral therapy. CDR3 DNA sequence: TGTGCCAGCAGCAAGCAATCGGCTGAAGCTTTCTTT. Amino acids: CASSKQSAEAFF.